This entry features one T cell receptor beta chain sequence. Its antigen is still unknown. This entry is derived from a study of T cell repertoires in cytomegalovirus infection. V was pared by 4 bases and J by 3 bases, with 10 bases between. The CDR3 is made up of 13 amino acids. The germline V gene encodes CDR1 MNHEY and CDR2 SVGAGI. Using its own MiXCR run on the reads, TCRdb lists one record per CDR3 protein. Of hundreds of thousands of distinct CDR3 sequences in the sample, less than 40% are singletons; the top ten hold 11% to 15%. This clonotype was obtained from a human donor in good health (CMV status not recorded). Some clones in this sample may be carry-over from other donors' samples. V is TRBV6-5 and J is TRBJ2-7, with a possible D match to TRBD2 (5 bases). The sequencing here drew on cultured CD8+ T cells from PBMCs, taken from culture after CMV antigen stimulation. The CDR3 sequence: CASSSGSVYEQYV. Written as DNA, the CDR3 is TGTGCCAGCAGTTCTGGGAGTGTCTACGAGCAGTACGTC.